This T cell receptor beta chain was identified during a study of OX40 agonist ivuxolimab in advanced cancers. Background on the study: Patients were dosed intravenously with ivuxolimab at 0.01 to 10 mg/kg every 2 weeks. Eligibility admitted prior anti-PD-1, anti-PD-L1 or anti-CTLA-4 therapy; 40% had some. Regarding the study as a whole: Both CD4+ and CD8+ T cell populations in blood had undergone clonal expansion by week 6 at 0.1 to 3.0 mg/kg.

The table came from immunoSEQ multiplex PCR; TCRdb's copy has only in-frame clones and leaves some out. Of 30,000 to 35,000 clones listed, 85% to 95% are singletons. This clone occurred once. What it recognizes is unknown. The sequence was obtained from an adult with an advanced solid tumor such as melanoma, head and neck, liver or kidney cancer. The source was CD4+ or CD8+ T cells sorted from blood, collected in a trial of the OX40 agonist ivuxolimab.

CDR3 DNA sequence: TGTGCCAGCAGCTTATGGGGAGAGCATGGCTACAATGAGCAGTTCTTC. It translates to CASSLWGEHGYNEQFF. The rearrangement uses TRBV7-9 and TRBJ2-1, with D perhaps TRBD2 (5 bases). This CDR3 is built from 16 residues. Germline V gene lookup returns CDR1 SEHNR and CDR2 FQNEAQ (reference sequence). The V end was cut by 2 bases, the J end by 3 bases, with 14 bases between.